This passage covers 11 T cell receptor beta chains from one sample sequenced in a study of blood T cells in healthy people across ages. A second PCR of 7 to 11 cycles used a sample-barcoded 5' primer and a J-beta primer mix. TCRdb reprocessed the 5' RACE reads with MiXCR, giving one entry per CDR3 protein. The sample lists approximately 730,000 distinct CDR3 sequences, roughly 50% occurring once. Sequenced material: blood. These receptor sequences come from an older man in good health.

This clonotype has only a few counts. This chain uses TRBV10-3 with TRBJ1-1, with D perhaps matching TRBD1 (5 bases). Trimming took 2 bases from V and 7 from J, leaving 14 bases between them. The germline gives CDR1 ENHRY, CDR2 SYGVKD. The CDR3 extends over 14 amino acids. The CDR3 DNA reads TGTGCCATCAGTGAGCGGGCGGGTAGGGGTGAAGCTTTCTTT. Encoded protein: CAISERAGRGEAFF.

This chain's CDR3 is CATSRGSGSLREQYF. The CDR3 coding sequence is TGTGCCACCAGCAGAGGTAGCGGGAGTCTGAGGGAGCAGTACTTC. The V and J genes are TRBV15 and TRBJ2-5; 9 bases are a match to TRBD2. Per the germline V gene, CDR1 is LNHNV and CDR2 is YYDKDF (reference sequence). V dropped 1 base and J dropped 11; count of bases not matched to a gene: 11. The CDR3 runs 15 residues.

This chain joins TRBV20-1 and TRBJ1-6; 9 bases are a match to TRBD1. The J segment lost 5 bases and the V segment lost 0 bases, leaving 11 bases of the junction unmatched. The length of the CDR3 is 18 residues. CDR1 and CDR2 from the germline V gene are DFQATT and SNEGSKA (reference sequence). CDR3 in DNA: TGCAGTGCTAGAGACTCTCGGGGGACAGGGTCTGATAATTCACCCCTCCACTTT. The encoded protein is CSARDSRGTGSDNSPLHF.

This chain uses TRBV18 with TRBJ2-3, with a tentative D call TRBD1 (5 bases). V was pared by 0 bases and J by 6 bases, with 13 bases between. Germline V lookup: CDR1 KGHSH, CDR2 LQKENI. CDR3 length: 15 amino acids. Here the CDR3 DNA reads TGTGCCAGCTCACCACCCTCACAGGCAAGGGATACGCAGTATTTT. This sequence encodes CASSPPSQARDTQYF.

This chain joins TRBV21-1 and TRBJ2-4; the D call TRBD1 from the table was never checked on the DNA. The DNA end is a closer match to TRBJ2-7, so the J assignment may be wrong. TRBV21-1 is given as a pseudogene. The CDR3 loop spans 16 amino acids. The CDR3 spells CASSKAETGCEDEQYF. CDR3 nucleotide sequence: TGTGCCAGCAGCAAAGCGGAGACAGGGTGTGAGGACGAGCAGTACTTC.

The CDR3 region is CASTHGRVNTGELFF. The CDR3 coding sequence is TGTGCCAGCACCCACGGACGGGTGAACACCGGGGAGCTGTTTTTT. This chain joins TRBV2 and TRBJ2-2; D not certain. V was shortened by 7 bases and J by 1 base, with 13 bases between the two germline ends. CDR3 size: 15 residues. Per germline, CDR1 SNHLY and CDR2 FYNNEI.

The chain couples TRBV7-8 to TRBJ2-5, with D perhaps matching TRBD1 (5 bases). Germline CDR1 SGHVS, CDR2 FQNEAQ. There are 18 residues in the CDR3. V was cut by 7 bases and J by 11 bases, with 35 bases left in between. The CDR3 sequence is CASTPQRTRTVALSQQYF. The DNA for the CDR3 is TGTGCCAGCACCCCACAGAGGACACGGACCGTCGCGCTCTCCCAGCAGTACTTC.

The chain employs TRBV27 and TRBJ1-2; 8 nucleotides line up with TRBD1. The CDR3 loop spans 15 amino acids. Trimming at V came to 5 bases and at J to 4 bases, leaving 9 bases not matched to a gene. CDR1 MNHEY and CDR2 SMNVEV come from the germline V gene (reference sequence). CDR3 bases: TGTGCCAGCAGTCCCTGGACAGGGAACCCCTATGGCTACACCTTC. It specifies CASSPWTGNPYGYTF.

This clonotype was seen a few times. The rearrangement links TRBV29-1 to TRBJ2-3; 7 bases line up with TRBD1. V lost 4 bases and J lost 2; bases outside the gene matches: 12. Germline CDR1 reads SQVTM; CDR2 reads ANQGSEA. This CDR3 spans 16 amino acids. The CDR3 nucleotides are TGCAGCGTTGGGCTCCCTGGACAGGCAGCCACAGATACGCAGTATTTT. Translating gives CSVGLPGQAATDTQYF.

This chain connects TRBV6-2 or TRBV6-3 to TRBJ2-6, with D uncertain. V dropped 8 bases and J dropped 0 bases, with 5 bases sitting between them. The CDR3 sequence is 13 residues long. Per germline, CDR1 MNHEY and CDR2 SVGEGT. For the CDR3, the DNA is TGTGCCAGCTCCAACTCTGGGGCCAACGTCCTGACTTTC. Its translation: CASSNSGANVLTF.

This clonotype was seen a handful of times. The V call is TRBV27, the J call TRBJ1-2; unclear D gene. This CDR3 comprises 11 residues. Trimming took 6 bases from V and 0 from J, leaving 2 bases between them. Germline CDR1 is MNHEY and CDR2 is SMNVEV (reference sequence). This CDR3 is CASRANYGYTF. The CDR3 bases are TGTGCCAGCAGAGCTAACTATGGCTACACCTTC.